These T cell receptor beta chains were read from a single sample in a study of blood T cell repertoires in COVID-19. Libraries were prepared by immunoSEQ multiplex PCR; TCRdb keeps only in-frame clonotypes and omits some of them. This table holds about 180,000 clones, around four fifths found once. Sequenced input: peripheral blood. The receptors were sampled from a woman aged 70-85 years with COVID-19, enrolled during active disease. The CDR3 runs from the conserved cysteine through the conserved F or W. Each record gives: J gene, clone size, CDR3 length, D gene, V gene, CDR3 DNA, CDR3 protein. The D gene is left open where the match is weak. Clone size, where shown, is once, few, many, or a class for clones that have expanded.

>TRBJ2-5|.|18|TRBD1|TRBV4-2
TGTGCCAGCAGCCAAGGCCCCGGGACAGGTTTAGGACAAGAGACCCAGTACTTC
CASSQGPGTGLGQETQYF
>TRBJ2-7|.|12|.|TRBV28
TGTGCCAGCACCCGGCGGGGTCGCGAGCAGTACTTC
CASTRRGREQYF
>TRBJ2-7|.|16|TRBD1|TRBV10-2
TGCGCCAGCAAGCGGACAGGCACTCTGGCAACCTACGAGCAGTACTTC
CASKRTGTLATYEQYF
>TRBJ1-2|.|13|.|TRBV19
TGTGCCAGTAGTCCCGGGACAAACTATGGCTACACCTTC
CASSPGTNYGYTF
>TRBJ2-7|.|14|TRBD1|TRBV29-1
TGCAGCGTCAGGGACAGGGGGCGTTTCGACGAGCAGTACTTC
CSVRDRGRFDEQYF
>TRBJ2-7|.|16|TRBD1|TRBV15
TGTGCCACCAGCACCGGAACAGGGGCCAATTCCTACGAGCAGTACTTC
CATSTGTGANSYEQYF
>TRBJ2-4|.|12|TRBD1|TRBV6-2/TRBV6-3
TGTGCCAGCAGTTACTCGGGACAGCCCCCGTACTTC
CASSYSGQPPYF
>TRBJ1-5|.|16|.|TRBV7-2
TGTGCCAGCAGCTTATCGGGGGGGATCAGCAATCAGCCCCAGCATTTT
CASSLSGGISNQPQHF
>TRBJ1-6|.|15|TRBD1|TRBV2
TGTGCCAGCAGTGCACCCGGGACAGATAATTCACCCCTCCACTTT
CASSAPGTDNSPLHF
>TRBJ1-6|.|14|.|TRBV4-1
TGCGCCAGCGGCTTGGAGTACCCTAATTCACCCCTCCACTTT
CASGLEYPNSPLHF
>TRBJ2-7|few|16|TRBD2|TRBV6-1
TGTGCCAGCAGTGAAGACCTACTAGCGGGGGCCTACGAGCAGTACTTC
CASSEDLLAGAYEQYF
>TRBJ2-3|.|13|.|TRBV5-1
TGCGCCAGCAGCCCAATCATCACAGATACGCAGTATTTT
CASSPIITDTQYF
>TRBJ1-6|.|14|TRBD1|TRBV25-1
TGTGCCAGCAGAGGGGGCAGAGAAAATTCACCCCTCCACTTT
CASRGGRENSPLHF
>TRBJ2-3|.|15|.|TRBV9
TGTGCCAGCAGCCCGCGGGCGCCTAGCACAGATACGCAGTATTTT
CASSPRAPSTDTQYF
>TRBJ2-3|.|18|TRBD2|TRBV24-1
TGTGCCACCAGTGATCCCGCCAGCGGGAGGGCCGTGGCAGATACGCAGTATTTT
CATSDPASGRAVADTQYF
>TRBJ2-5|.|17|.|TRBV7-2
TGTGCCAGCAGCTCCCGATTACTTAGCGGCTCTTACGAGACCCAGTACTTC
CASSSRLLSGSYETQYF
>TRBJ2-6|.|16|.|TRBV28
TGTGCCAGCAGTAAGGACAGATCCTATGGGGCCAACGTCCTGACTTTC
CASSKDRSYGANVLTF
>TRBJ2-5|.|13|.|TRBV30
TGTGCCTGGAGTGGTCAGCAGGGGAAGACCCAGTACTTC
CAWSGQQGKTQYF
>TRBJ1-1|.|16|.|TRBV7-8
TGTGCCAGCAGCTTAGGACTCAGGGTTGGGAAAACTGAAGCTTTCTTT
CASSLGLRVGKTEAFF
>TRBJ1-1|.|14|TRBD1|TRBV29-1
TGCAGCGTTGAAGAGGGACAGGGGAACACTGAAGCTTTCTTT
CSVEEGQGNTEAFF
>TRBJ2-1|.|14|TRBD1|TRBV5-1
TGCGCCAGCAGCAGGACAGGGGAAAGGAATGAGCAGTTCTTC
CASSRTGERNEQFF
>TRBJ2-1|.|15|TRBD2|TRBV19
TGTGCCAGTAGTATAGCTAGCGGCTCCTACAATGAGCAGTTCTTC
CASSIASGSYNEQFF
>TRBJ2-7|.|17|TRBD2|TRBV7-2
TGTGCCAGCAGCTTATGGGCTAGCGGGAGCCCTTCCTACGAGCAGTACTTC
CASSLWASGSPSYEQYF
>TRBJ2-2|.|16|.|TRBV18
TGTGCCAGCTCACCTCAGGACTCAGGGAACACCGGGGAGCTGTTTTTT
CASSPQDSGNTGELFF
>TRBJ2-1|.|15|.|TRBV7-9
TGTGCCAGCAGCCGACAGAGACGGGAGTACAATGAGAGGTTCTTC
CASSRQRREYNERFF
>TRBJ2-5|.|14|TRBD1|TRBV4-3
TGCGCCAGCAGTTTAGGACAGGGCCAAGAGACCCAGTACTTC
CASSLGQGQETQYF
>TRBJ2-1|.|15|TRBD1|TRBV7-9
TGTGCCAGCAGCTTTGGGCAGGGGGCGCTGAGTGAGCAGTTCTTC
CASSFGQGALSEQFF
>TRBJ1-3|.|14|TRBD1|TRBV29-1
TGCAGCGTTCGGACAGGCGGCTCTGGAAACACCATATATTTT
CSVRTGGSGNTIYF
>TRBJ1-2|.|14|TRBD1|TRBV19
TGTGCCAGTAGGATGACAGGGGAAGACTATGGCTACACCTTC
CASRMTGEDYGYTF
>TRBJ2-7|few|15|TRBD2|TRBV5-4
TGTGCCAGCAGCTTGCCCGGGACTAGCGGCTACGAGCAGTACTTC
CASSLPGTSGYEQYF
>TRBJ1-2|.|14|TRBD1|TRBV2
TGTGCCAGCAGTGAAAACAGGGGCACCTATGGCTACACCTTC
CASSENRGTYGYTF
>TRBJ2-1|.|16|.|TRBV14
TGTGCCAGCAGCCAAGATCGCCCGGGACTTTACAATGAGCAGTTCTTC
CASSQDRPGLYNEQFF
>TRBJ2-1|.|14|TRBD1|TRBV7-3
TGTGCCAGCAGCTTGGACAGGTTGGCAGGTGAGCAGTTCTTC
CASSLDRLAGEQFF
>TRBJ2-2|.|14|.|TRBV19
TGTGCCAGCCAGCTGGCGGGGAACACCGGGGAGCTGTTTTTT
CASQLAGNTGELFF
>TRBJ1-4|.|15|TRBD1|TRBV3-1/TRBV3-2
TGTGCCAGCAGCCGCTCGACAGGGGGCAATGAAAAACTGTTTTTT
CASSRSTGGNEKLFF
>TRBJ2-1|.|15|TRBD2|TRBV10-3
TGTGCCATCAACCGACTAGCGGGAGATCTCAATGAGCAGTTCTTC
CAINRLAGDLNEQFF
>TRBJ1-2|once|14|TRBD1|TRBV7-2
TGTGCCAGCAAACCGGGACAGGGAGGCTATGGCTACACCTTC
CASKPGQGGYGYTF
>TRBJ2-2|many|15|.|TRBV9
TGTGCCAGCAGACCTCAGGGGGGTGTCACCGGGGAGCTGTTTTTT
CASRPQGGVTGELFF
>TRBJ2-5|few|14|.|TRBV5-1
TGCGCCAGCAGCTCGTGGGGCGCGCAAGAGACCCAGTACTTC
CASSSWGAQETQYF
>TRBJ1-2|few|13|.|TRBV3-1/TRBV3-2
TGTGCCAGCAGCCAAGGGACAGTAAGTGGCTACACCTTC
CASSQGTVSGYTF
>TRBJ1-1|.|13|TRBD1|TRBV12-3/TRBV12-4
TGTGCCACCCGGGACAGGGAGGGCACTGAAGCTTTCTTT
CATRDREGTEAFF
>TRBJ1-4|.|16|.|TRBV3-1/TRBV3-2
TGTGCCAGCAGTCTTAGAGGGCAACTTCTGAATGAAAAACTGTTTTTT
CASSLRGQLLNEKLFF